These 25 T cell receptor beta chains came from one sample sequenced in a study of blood T cell repertoires in COVID-19. The method was immunoSEQ multiplex PCR; TCRdb's version includes in-frame clones alone and lacks a portion of them. The sample shows around 160,000 clones, 75% to 90% of them seen only once. Material: peripheral blood. Receptor source: a man of 80 years or more with acute or convalescent COVID-19.

The CDR3 DNA reads as TGTGCCAGCAGCTTATCACAGGTCCATACGCAGTATTTT. Amino acids: CASSLSQVHTQYF. V gene TRBV7-8 combines with J gene TRBJ2-3; D is possibly TRBD1 (5 bases). The germline gives CDR1 SGHVS, CDR2 FQNEAQ. The CDR3 is 13 residues long. V lost 2 bases and J lost 7, with 10 bases in between. Full variable domain (rest looked up from reference TRBV7-8 and TRBJ2-3): GAGVSQSPRYKVAKRGQDVALRCDPISGHVSLFWYQQALGQGPEFLTYFQNEAQLDKSGLPSDRFFAERPEGSVSTLKIQRTQQEDSAVYLCASSLSQVHTQYFGPGTRLTVL.

The V and J genes are TRBV30 and TRBJ2-3, with TRBD2 matching 9 bases. From germline, CDR1 is GTSNPN and CDR2 SVGIG (reference sequence). The V and J ends lost 5 bases and 2 bases, in that order; junction bases with no gene match: 11. The CDR3 length is 16 residues. The CDR3 loop reads CAWGSRRLAATDTQYF. CDR3 DNA: TGTGCCTGGGGCTCCCGGCGACTAGCGGCCACAGATACGCAGTATTTT.

The chain carries TRBV3-1 (or the pseudogene TRBV3-2) and TRBJ2-5; perhaps TRBD2 as D (5 bases). V lost 4 bases, J lost 6 bases, and 24 bases lay in between. The length of the CDR3 is 17 residues. Germline assignment: CDR1 LGHDT and CDR2 YNNKEL (reference sequence). The CDR3 DNA is TGTGCCAGCAGCCCGTCGTCAGGACTCCCTACGTGGAAGACCCAGTACTTC. This translates into CASSPSSGLPTWKTQYF.

Here the CDR3 reads CASRVGTEETQYF. CDR3 DNA: TGCGCCAGCAGGGTCGGGACAGAAGAGACCCAGTACTTC. The J gene is TRBJ2-5, the V gene TRBV5-1; 7 bases are a match to TRBD1. Looked up from germline, CDR1 is SGHRS and CDR2 is YFSETQ. V shed 5 bases and J 3 bases; nucleotides not matched to a gene: 4. There are 13 residues in the CDR3.

J is TRBJ2-5 and V is TRBV6-5, with TRBD1 as a possible D gene (6 bases). Between the trimmed V and J ends, which lost 6 bases and 2 bases, there was a span of 13 bases. The CDR3 runs 14 residues. Germline lookup yields CDR1 MNHEY and CDR2 SVGAGI. The CDR3 DNA reads as TGTGCCAGCAGCGAGAACAGGGTTCAAGAGACCCAGTACTTC. It is translated as CASSENRVQETQYF.

The chain combines TRBV4-2 with TRBJ1-4; D is perhaps TRBD1 (6 bases). The CDR3 is made up of 15 amino acids. Germline V CDR1 and CDR2: LGHNA, YNFKEQ. V was cut by 3 bases and J by 5 bases, with 13 bases left in between. The CDR3 nucleotides are TGTGCCAGCAGCCAGTCACAGGGTTACAATGAAAAACTGTTTTTT. Protein sequence: CASSQSQGYNEKLFF.

This clone was observed a few times. J is TRBJ1-5 and V is TRBV5-8; TRBD1 matches 7 bases. The CDR3 is made up of 15 amino acids. The trim removed 3 bases at V and 2 bases at J, leaving 5 bases unmatched. Germline loops: CDR1 SGHTS, CDR2 YDEGEE. CDR3 nucleotides: TGTGCCAGCAGCTCACAGGGGTTGGGCAATCAGCCCCAGCATTTT. It yields the protein CASSSQGLGNQPQHF.

This chain links TRBV7-8 with TRBJ2-1; 9 bases line up with TRBD2. The germline CDR1 and CDR2 sequences are SGHVS and FQNEAQ. Germline trimming cut 1 base from V and 8 bases from J; bases unmatched to any gene: 3. The CDR3 runs to 14 residues. In DNA, the CDR3 is TGTGCCAGCAGCTTAGTGGGGACTAGCCATGAGCAGTTCTTC. This codes for CASSLVGTSHEQFF.

J is TRBJ2-2 and V is TRBV10-3; 7 bases fit TRBD1. Germline V gives CDR1 ENHRY, CDR2 SYGVKD. V was clipped by 11 bases and J by 4 bases; unmatched bases: 10. The CDR3 sequence is 14 residues long. The CDR3: CASTDRDATGELFF. CDR3 coding DNA: TGTGCCTCTACCGACAGGGACGCCACCGGGGAGCTGTTTTTT.

This clone was recorded once. The gene calls are TRBV5-4 and TRBJ1-1; D not resolved. Trimming left V 0 bases short and J 5 bases short, with 8 bases between. The CDR3 extends over 13 amino acids. Germline V gene lookup returns CDR1 SGHNT and CDR2 YYREEE (reference sequence). The CDR3 bases are TGTGCCAGCAGCTTGGTAGGGAGTACTGAAGCTTTCTTT. This encodes CASSLVGSTEAFF.

J is TRBJ2-1 and V is TRBV12-3 or TRBV12-4, with 7 nucleotides matching TRBD2. V lost 4 bases, J lost 6 bases, and 3 bases stayed unmatched. The CDR3 loop spans 13 amino acids. The CDR3 sequence: CASSWDYLNEQFF. The CDR3 DNA is TGTGCCAGCAGTTGGGACTACCTCAATGAGCAGTTCTTC.

This sequence joins TRBV9 and TRBJ1-6; TRBD1 matches at 7 bases. V lost 4 bases and J lost 10; bases outside the gene matches: 8. Germline-derived CDR1 and CDR2 are SGDLS and YYNGEE. The CDR3 has 14 residues. The CDR3 spells CASSTRQGGSPLHF. The CDR3 region has the DNA TGTGCCAGCAGCACCCGACAGGGCGGGTCACCCCTCCACTTT. The variable domain in full, with the rest retrieved from reference TRBV9 and TRBJ1-6, is DSGVTQTPKHLITATGQRVTLRCSPRSGDLSVYWYQQSLDQGLQFLIQYYNGEERAKGNILERFSAQQFPDLHSELNLSSLELGDSALYFCASSTRQGGSPLHFGNGTRLTVT.

The CDR3 loop is CASTSGGPSRTGELFF. The DNA of the CDR3 is TGCGCCAGCACTAGCGGGGGGCCTTCGAGAACCGGGGAGCTGTTTTTT. The chain has TRBV10-1 and TRBJ2-2; TRBD2 aligns across 11 bases. The V and J ends lost 7 bases and 5 bases, in that order; junction bases with no gene match: 9. The germline V gene has CDR1 WNHNN and CDR2 SYGVQD (reference sequence). The CDR3 totals 16 residues.

The chain combines TRBV6-5 with TRBJ2-2; the match to TRBD1 covers 7 bases. Germline CDR1 and CDR2: MNHEY and SVGAGI. There are 14 residues in the CDR3. V lost 4 bases to trimming and J lost 4 bases; unmatched junction nucleotides: 3. DNA of the CDR3: TGTGCCAGCAGTTCCACAGGGGCCACCGGGGAGCTGTTTTTT. It encodes CASSSTGATGELFF.

This clone was counted once. V is TRBV9 and J is TRBJ1-1; D is possibly TRBD1 (6 bases). The CDR3 consists of 14 residues. Germline V gene sequence: CDR1 SGDLS, CDR2 YYNGEE. Trimming removed 0 bases at V and 3 bases at J, with 9 bases between. The CDR3 DNA follows: TGTGCCAGCAGCGTAGCGGCAGGGGACACTGAAGCTTTCTTT. It codes for CASSVAAGDTEAFF.

This clone was seen only once. This chain connects TRBV5-8 to TRBJ1-5; TRBD1 aligns across 8 bases. Germline V CDR1 and CDR2: SGHTS, YDEGEE. This CDR3 contains 15 residues. Unmatched junction bases numbered 9, after V lost 4 bases and J lost 6 bases. In DNA, the CDR3 is TGTGCCAGCAGCCGGACAGGGCAGTTCGGTCAGCCCCAGCATTTT. Translating gives CASSRTGQFGQPQHF.

This clone has a single count. The rearrangement links TRBV5-1 to TRBJ2-3; D is ambiguous. This CDR3 is built from 15 residues. Germline loops: CDR1 SGHRS, CDR2 YFSETQ. The V end was cut by 4 bases, the J end by 1 base, with 13 bases between. The CDR3 region has the DNA TGCGCCAGCAGCATGAGGCTCATACGCACAGATACGCAGTATTTT. Translated: CASSMRLIRTDTQYF.

The gene calls are TRBV14 and TRBJ2-3, with 8 bases matching TRBD2. The V gene end was trimmed by 1 base and the J gene end by 6 bases; junction bases not matched to a gene: 0. Germline V gives CDR1 SGHDN, CDR2 FVKESK. CDR3 length: 13 residues. The DNA of the CDR3 is TGTGCCAGCAGCCAAGGACTAGCGGATACGCAGTATTTT. This gives the protein CASSQGLADTQYF.

This rearrangement joins TRBV3-1 (or the pseudogene TRBV3-2) to TRBJ1-6; 8 bases fit TRBD1. The germline gives CDR1 LGHDT, CDR2 YNNKEL (reference sequence). The V gene end was trimmed by 3 bases and the J gene end by 9 bases; junction bases not matched to a gene: 1. The CDR3 consists of 13 residues. The CDR3 region is CASSHGQGSPLHF. DNA for the CDR3: TGTGCCAGCAGCCATGGACAGGGTTCACCCCTCCACTTT.

This chain joins TRBV5-1 and TRBJ2-3; tentative D call: TRBD1 (7 bases). CDR3 length: 17 amino acids. Germline-derived CDR1 and CDR2 are SGHRS and YFSETQ. Trimming pared 3 bases from V and 0 bases from J, leaving 17 bases between. CDR3 residues: CASSSMAGTASTDTQYF. The DNA of the CDR3 is TGCGCCAGCAGCTCGATGGCGGGGACAGCGAGCACAGATACGCAGTATTTT.

This clone is a singleton in its sample. The CDR3 protein is CASSVELDRPEAFF. Written as DNA, the CDR3 is TGTGCCAGCAGCGTAGAATTGGACAGGCCTGAAGCTTTCTTT. V is TRBV9 and J is TRBJ1-1, with TRBD1 matching over 7 bases. CDR1 is SGDLS, CDR2 YYNGEE, per germline. CDR3 length: 14 residues. With V trimmed by 0 bases and J by 6 bases, 5 bases remained unmatched.

The CDR3 coding sequence is TGTGCCACCAGCAAGCCCCCCAATCAAGAGACCCAGTACTTC. This gives the protein CATSKPPNQETQYF. V usage is TRBV15 and J usage is TRBJ2-5; D gene unclear. The CDR3 extends over 14 amino acids. Germline V gene data show CDR1 as LNHNV and CDR2 as YYDKDF (reference sequence). V lost 4 bases and J lost 2, with 11 bases in between.

The chain employs TRBV5-6 and TRBJ2-6, with TRBD1 matching over 10 bases. CDR1 SGHDT and CDR2 YYEEEE come from the germline V gene. The CDR3 covers 18 residues. The J segment lost 2 bases and the V segment lost 4 bases, leaving 9 bases of the junction unmatched. The CDR3 protein is CASSEEGQGRPGANVLTF. The CDR3 bases are TGTGCCAGCAGCGAAGAGGGACAGGGGCGACCTGGGGCCAACGTCCTGACTTTC.

The V gene is TRBV11-2, the J gene TRBJ2-3; D ambiguous. The CDR3 runs 15 residues. Germline CDR1 is SGHAT and CDR2 is FQNNGV. Trimming cost V 2 bases and J 0 bases, with 9 bases left between them. The CDR3 reads CASSLSPGSTDTQYF. The CDR3 DNA follows: TGTGCCAGCAGCTTATCCCCCGGTAGCACAGATACGCAGTATTTT.

The rearrangement links TRBV6-2 or TRBV6-3 to TRBJ1-5; 7 bases fit TRBD1. Losses at the gene ends were 0 bases for V and 0 bases for J; bases not matched to a gene: 2. The germline CDR1 and CDR2 sequences are MNHEY and SVGEGT. The CDR3 is made up of 16 amino acids. CDR3 protein: CASSYSGTASNQPQHF. For the CDR3, the DNA is TGTGCCAGCAGTTACTCCGGGACAGCTAGCAATCAGCCCCAGCATTTT.